This TCR beta chain was observed in a study of spatial heterogeneity in lung cancer. TCRdb redid the calling of the 5' RACE reads with MiXCR, one entry per CDR3 protein. The sample holds about 27,000 distinct CDR3 sequences; more than 4.5% are singletons and the top ten take approximately 24%. CDR1 and CDR2 from the germline V gene are SGHTA and FQGNSA. CDR3 length: 14 amino acids. The ends lost 5 bases at V and 5 bases at J; junction bases unmatched: 4. Regarding time point: blood at routine non-recurrence follow-up after resection. This clonotype showed up many times. The TCR sequence derives from a female donor with early-stage non-small cell lung cancer. This specimen consisted of PBMCs, obtained at follow-up. The V gene is TRBV7-2, the J gene TRBJ2-5, with 11 bases fitting TRBD2. This chain's CDR3 is CASSNSGGAETQYF. The CDR3 DNA sequence: TGTGCCAGCAGCAATAGCGGGGGGGCGGAGACCCAGTACTTC.